The T cell receptor (beta chain) described here comes from a study of early T cells in non-severe SARS-CoV-2 infection. Study-wide findings and caveats: Matching against VDJdb likely underestimated virus-specific expansions, favoring anti-spike CD8.

A note on this clonotype: What it binds is unknown.

V gave up 1 base and J gave up 1 base, with 15 bases separating them. CDR1 SGHRS and CDR2 YFSETQ come from the germline V gene. This CDR3 has 16 amino acids. TCRdb passed the 5' RACE reads through MiXCR, listing each CDR3 protein once. Of some 70,000 distinct CDR3 sequences detected, approximately 9% appear once; the ten largest clones hold 2.5% to 3.5%. This receptor was identified in an adult who was a healthcare worker with PCR-confirmed SARS-CoV-2 infection or an uninfected control (not recorded which). This rearrangement joins TRBV5-1 to TRBJ2-7; no definite D call. The sequencing input was whole blood. The CDR3 DNA follows: TGCGCCAGCAGCTTGACATCACCTCCCATGTCCTACGAGCAGTACTTC. Protein: CASSLTSPPMSYEQYF.